Each of the 6 T cell receptor beta chains below was sequenced from the same sample in a study of Graves' ophthalmopathy and Graves' hyperthyroidism. The study amplified TCR beta CDR3 regions using RNA transcripts. HTBI primers were used in a first-round RT-PCR, which preceded a second-round multiplex PCR. TCRdb redid the calling of the multiplex PCR reads with MiXCR, one entry per CDR3 protein. Counted here are 350,000 to 400,000 distinct CDR3 sequences, 15% to 17% occurring once; the ten biggest clones make up roughly 7%. The specimen sequenced was peripheral blood. Source of these receptors: a woman under 30 with stable Graves' hyperthyroidism.

This clonotype was seen repeatedly, ten times or more. The J gene is TRBJ2-2, the V gene TRBV7-9; D not resolved. CDR1 is SEHNR, CDR2 FQNEAQ, per germline (reference sequence). V gave up 2 bases and J gave up 5 bases, with 15 bases separating them. CDR3 length: 16 residues. CDR3 DNA sequence: TGTGCCAGCAGCTTACCCACTCCCCACCAAACCGGGGAGCTGTTTTTT. Translating it yields CASSLPTPHQTGELFF.

The gene calls are TRBV6-2 or TRBV6-3 and TRBJ1-1; D unresolved. With 5 bases removed from V and 1 base from J, the gap between germline ends came to 14 bases. CDR1 and CDR2 from the germline V gene are MNHEY and SVGEGT. The CDR3 sequence is 15 residues long. CDR3 amino acids: CASSAYRVTNTEAFF. CDR3 bases: TGTGCCAGCAGTGCCTATAGGGTTACGAACACTGAAGCTTTCTTT.

This clonotype has ten or more counts. One end of the junction is discordant with germline, which a read error may explain. This chain's CDR3 is CASRGAGNIKYF. CDR3 nucleotide sequence: TGTGCCAGCAGGGGGGCAGGGAACATTAAGTACTTC. This chain connects TRBV5-6 to TRBJ2-4; tentative D call: TRBD1 (6 bases). The CDR3 contains 12 residues. Looked up from germline, CDR1 is SGHDT and CDR2 is YYEEEE.

This clonotype was seen ten or more times. V is TRBV2 and J is TRBJ1-2; maybe TRBD1 (5 bases). This CDR3 has 12 residues. The germline CDR1 and CDR2 sequences are SNHLY and FYNNEI. V lost 0 bases, J lost 8 bases, and 7 bases lay in between. The CDR3 DNA is TGTGCCAGCAGTGAAGCGGGGCGGGGCTACACCTTC. Protein product: CASSEAGRGYTF.

The table lists this clonotype with many counts. This chain links TRBV7-9 with TRBJ1-2, with D tentatively TRBD1 (5 bases). The V end lost 6 bases, the J end lost 2 bases, and 13 bases lay between the germline ends. Germline values: CDR1 SEHNR, CDR2 FQNEAQ (reference sequence). The CDR3 is made up of 14 amino acids. The CDR3 loop reads CASSPSRVNYGYTF. CDR3 coding DNA: TGTGCCAGCAGTCCTTCCAGGGTCAACTATGGCTACACCTTC.

This clonotype has only a few counts. A much more abundant neighbour one base away suggests this may be a read error. This chain connects TRBV19 to TRBJ1-1, with 7 bases identical to TRBD1. The CDR3 covers 16 residues. After removal of 4 bases from V and 4 bases from J, the junction contained 12 bases not matched to a gene. Germline V gives CDR1 LNHDA, CDR2 SQIVND (reference sequence). The CDR3 DNA follows: TGTGCCAGTAGTAAAAGGGGAGGGACAGCGAGCACTGAAGCTTTCTTT. This translates into CASSKRGGTASTEAFF.